These T cell receptor beta chains were read from a single sample in a study of CD8+ T cells in alopecia areata. Sequencing was performed with immunoSEQ multiplex PCR; in TCRdb, only in-frame clones are kept and a portion is missing. The sample lists 150,000 to 200,000 clones, around three fifths occurring once. This specimen was CD8+ T cells sorted from blood, taken at week 24, from a patient treated with tofacitinib. These receptors were collected from a human donor with alopecia areata. CDR3s include the opening cysteine and the closing phenylalanine or tryptophan. The D gene is left open where the match is weak. Clone size appears in some rows only: once, few, many, or a class for an expanded clone.

d_call j_call clone_size cdr3_length v_call cdr3_aa
TRBD2 TRBJ2-1 - 15 TRBV4-2 CASSRRLAALNEQFF
TRBD2 TRBJ2-5 few 15 TRBV27 CASRGAGGGPKTQYF
TRBD1 TRBJ1-1 - 14 TRBV7-8 CASSLVGTGDEAFF
- TRBJ2-2 few 15 TRBV4-1 CASSQGQPNTGELFF
TRBD1 TRBJ2-7 - 12 TRBV14 CASSTDRDRTYF
- TRBJ2-3 - 16 TRBV29-1 CSVEPSGLGKTDTQYF
TRBD2 TRBJ2-7 - 15 TRBV13 CASSLYGTSGYEQYF
- TRBJ2-7 few 15 TRBV4-1 CASSQPTGIRNEQYF
- TRBJ2-7 - 12 TRBV7-9 CASSSSAYEQYF
- TRBJ2-1 - 14 TRBV5-6 CASSAASSYNEQFF
- TRBJ1-1 - 11 TRBV20-1 CSAGVNTEAFF
- TRBJ2-1 - 15 TRBV11-2 CASSAGRGSYNEQFF
- TRBJ1-1 - 14 TRBV4-1 CASSQEGGMAEAFF
- TRBJ2-1 - 15 TRBV15 CATSPGLGGGSEQFF
- TRBJ1-5 - 14 TRBV27 CASSFGRGNQPQHF
- TRBJ2-7 once 14 TRBV5-6 CASSFAPQSYEQYF
TRBD2 TRBJ2-2 - 15 TRBV15 CATSEGTSEAGELFF
TRBD2 TRBJ2-1 - 13 TRBV29-1 CSSGGGSYNEQFF
- TRBJ2-7 - 17 TRBV29-1 CSVAGTPQEIGSYEQYF
TRBD1 TRBJ2-5 - 15 TRBV30 CAWSESTGLLETQYF
- TRBJ1-3 many 14 TRBV7-2 CASSLASTGSTIYF
- TRBJ1-2 few 12 TRBV5-6 CASSLGTAFNLF
- TRBJ1-1 few 12 TRBV25-1 CASSTGSTEAFF
TRBD1 TRBJ1-1 - 12 TRBV5-6 CASSDGTGEAFF
TRBD1 TRBJ2-7 - 13 TRBV29-1 CSASGQGAEEQYF
- TRBJ1-5 - 14 TRBV14 CASSQEGSNQPQHF
- TRBJ2-3 - 16 TRBV5-5 CASSSATLLGTDTQYF
- TRBJ2-7 - 12 TRBV29-1 CSVEGEGYEQYF
TRBD1 TRBJ2-7 once 15 TRBV27 CASSLSGQYFHEQYF
- TRBJ2-1 - 14 TRBV28 CASSPGGLYNEQFF
- TRBJ2-5 few 14 TRBV18 CASSPRDRKETQYF
- TRBJ2-7 - 11 TRBV30 CAWSGVYEQYF
TRBD1 TRBJ2-1 once 16 TRBV13 CASSLGTLGTGAEQFF
TRBD1 TRBJ1-3 once 15 TRBV4-1 CASSLTGGSGNTIYF
- TRBJ2-5 few 11 TRBV30 CAWIRSETQYF
TRBD1 TRBJ1-1 few 16 TRBV6-5 CASSYFGTGRVTEAFF
- TRBJ2-7 few 15 TRBV5-1 CASSPVGQRSYEQYF
- TRBJ1-1 - 13 TRBV29-1 CSAEGGVGTEAFF
TRBD1 TRBJ1-4 many 16 TRBV7-9 CASSPPVGQGFEKLFF
- TRBJ1-2 - 13 TRBV29-1 CSVEHIVLYGYTF
TRBD1 TRBJ1-2 - 18 TRBV23-1 CASSHNGQESNSIYGYTF
- TRBJ2-3 - 16 TRBV2 CASSDDPHENTDTQYF
- TRBJ1-1 - 11 TRBV6-5 CASRTADEAFF
- TRBJ2-1 - 14 TRBV11-2 CASSLDYTYNEQFF
- TRBJ1-2 - 11 TRBV29-1 CSALAQGGYTF
TRBD1 TRBJ2-2 few 18 TRBV4-2 CASSPDPTGQGNTGELFF
TRBD1 TRBJ2-6 few 19 TRBV5-1 CASSWDDRGLTAGANVLTF